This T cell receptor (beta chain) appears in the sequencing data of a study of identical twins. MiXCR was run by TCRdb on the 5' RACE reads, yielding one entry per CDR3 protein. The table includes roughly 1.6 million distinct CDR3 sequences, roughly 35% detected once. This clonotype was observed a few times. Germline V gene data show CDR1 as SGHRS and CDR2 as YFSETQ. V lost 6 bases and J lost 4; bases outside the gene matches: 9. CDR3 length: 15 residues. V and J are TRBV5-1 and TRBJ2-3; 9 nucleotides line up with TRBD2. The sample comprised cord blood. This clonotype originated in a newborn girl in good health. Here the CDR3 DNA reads TGCGCCAGCATGGCGGGGGGGCCGGTCTCAGATACGCAGTATTTT. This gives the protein CASMAGGPVSDTQYF.